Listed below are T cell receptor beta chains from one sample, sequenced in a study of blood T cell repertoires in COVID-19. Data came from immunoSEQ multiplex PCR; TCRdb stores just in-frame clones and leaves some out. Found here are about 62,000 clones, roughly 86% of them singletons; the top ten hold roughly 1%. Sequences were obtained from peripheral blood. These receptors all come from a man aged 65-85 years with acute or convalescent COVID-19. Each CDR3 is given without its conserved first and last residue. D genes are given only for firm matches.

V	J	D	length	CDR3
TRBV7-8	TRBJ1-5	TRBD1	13	ASSYGQGVNQPQH
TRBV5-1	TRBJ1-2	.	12	ASSLAGGANGYT
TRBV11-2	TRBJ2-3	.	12	ASSLVSSTDTQY
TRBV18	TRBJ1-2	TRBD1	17	ASSPPGATGGAKRGGYT
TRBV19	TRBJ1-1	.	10	ASSDRQTEAF
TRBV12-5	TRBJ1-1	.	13	ASGLVSGGKGEAF
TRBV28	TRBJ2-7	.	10	ASSLRGYEQY
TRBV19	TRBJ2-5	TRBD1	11	ASSARGRETQY
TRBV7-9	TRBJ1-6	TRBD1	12	ASSLGQGGSPLH
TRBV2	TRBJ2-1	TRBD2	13	ASTVLAGEGNEQF
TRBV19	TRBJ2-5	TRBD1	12	ASSITGGKETQY
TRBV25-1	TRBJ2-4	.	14	ASNPPRGGAKNIQY
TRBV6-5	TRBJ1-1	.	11	ATRGSLLEEAF
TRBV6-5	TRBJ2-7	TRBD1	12	ASSRGQGPYEQY
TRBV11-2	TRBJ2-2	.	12	ASSPGLLPGELF
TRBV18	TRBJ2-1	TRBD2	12	ATGGTILMNEQF
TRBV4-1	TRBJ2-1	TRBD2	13	ASSPSGSSYNEQF
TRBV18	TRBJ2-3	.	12	ASSPAGRSDTQY
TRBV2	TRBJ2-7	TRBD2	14	ASTVRAGGPTYEQY
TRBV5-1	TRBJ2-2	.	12	ASQLASNTGELF
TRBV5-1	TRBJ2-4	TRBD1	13	ASSLGQGAGNIQY
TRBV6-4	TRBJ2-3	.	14	ASSRAGGASTDTQY
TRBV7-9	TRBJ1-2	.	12	ASSLEQYTSGYT
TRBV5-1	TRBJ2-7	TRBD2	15	ASASRASGTYSYEQY
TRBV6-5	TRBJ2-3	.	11	ASSYSRADTQY
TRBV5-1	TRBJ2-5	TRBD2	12	ASGASGRTETQY
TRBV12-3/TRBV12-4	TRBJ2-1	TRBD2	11	ASSWTSGIEQF
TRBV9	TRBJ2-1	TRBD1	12	ASSPGTGRNEQF
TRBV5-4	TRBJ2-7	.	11	ASSLAVSYEQY
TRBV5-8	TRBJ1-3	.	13	ASITRGAPGNTIY
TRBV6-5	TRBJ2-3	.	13	ASLGWGIRWDTQY
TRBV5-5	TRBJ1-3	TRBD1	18	ASSFWVSETGGASGNTIY
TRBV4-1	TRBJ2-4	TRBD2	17	ASSQDLAGVGKAKNIQY
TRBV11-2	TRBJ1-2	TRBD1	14	ASSSGQGARNYGYT
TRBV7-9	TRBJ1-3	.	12	ASSWDIPGNTIY
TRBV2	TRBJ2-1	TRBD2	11	ASGGGTYNEQF
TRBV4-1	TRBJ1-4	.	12	ASSVGGGWEKLF
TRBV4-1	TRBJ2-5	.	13	ASSQDIQIQETQY
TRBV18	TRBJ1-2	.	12	ASSLEQGAYGYT
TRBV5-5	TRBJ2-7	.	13	ASSLGGAASYEQY
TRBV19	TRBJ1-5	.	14	ASHRRGERGNQPQH
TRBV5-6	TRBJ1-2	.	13	ASSLVGGMSYGYT
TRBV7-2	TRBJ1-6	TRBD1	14	ASSLVSDRGISPLH
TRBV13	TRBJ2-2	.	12	ASRGVWRSGELF
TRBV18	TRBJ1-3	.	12	ASSPPSGRNTIY
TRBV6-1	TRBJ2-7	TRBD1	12	ASSDRTGRSSEH
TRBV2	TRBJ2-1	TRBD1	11	ASRDRENNEQF
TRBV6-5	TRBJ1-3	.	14	ASSYRGDKTGNTIY
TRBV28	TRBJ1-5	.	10	ASSSGNQPQH
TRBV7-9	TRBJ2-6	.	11	ASSPSGANVLT
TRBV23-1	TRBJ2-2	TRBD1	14	ASKEGALANTGELF
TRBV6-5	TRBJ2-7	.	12	ASSYLVGGYEQY
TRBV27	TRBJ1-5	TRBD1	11	ASRATGGAYQH
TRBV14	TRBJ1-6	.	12	ASSQQGTHSPLH
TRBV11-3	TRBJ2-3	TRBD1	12	ASSGTGLLDTQY